This T cell receptor (beta chain) was found in a study of a mutant IDH1 vaccine in newly diagnosed glioma. Described time point: week 5, during vaccination. One vaccine dose held 300 ug of mutant IDH1 20-mer peptide and came with topical imiquimod. Measured with immunoSEQ multiplex PCR; TCRdb has only the in-frame clones, and not every one. Found here are some 55,000 clones, about 90% of them singletons; the top ten hold about 4.6%. The length of the CDR3 is 15 residues. CDR1 and CDR2 from the germline V gene are MNHEY and SVGAGI. V trimming: 5 bases; J trimming: 5 bases; junction bases outside the gene matches: 9. As concerns this clone: Its specificity is unknown.

The sequences come from PBMCs, collected from a glioma patient whose treatment included an IDH1 peptide vaccine. This sequence originates from a woman aged 40 to 55 with glioma. V and J are TRBV6-5 and TRBJ2-7; 10 bases match TRBD1. The CDR3 reads CASSRTGGRINEQYF. The CDR3 DNA is TGTGCCAGCAGTCGGACAGGGGGGCGCATCAACGAGCAGTACTTC.